The rows below give T cell receptor beta chains drawn from one sample of a study of T cell repertoires in cytomegalovirus infection. TCRdb ran MiXCR on the reads and lists one entry per CDR3 protein. In the table there are 500,000 or so distinct CDR3 sequences, 16% of which are singletons. Sequencing was carried out using CD8+ T cells from PBMCs. The source of these receptors is a human donor in good health (CMV status not recorded). Some clones in this sample may be carry-over from other donors' samples. Each CDR3 is given with its conserved first and last residue. D genes are given only for firm matches. Rows may omit the clone size; those that give it use once, few, many or a size class.

J,size,D,V,DNA,CDR3
TRBJ2-5,few,.,TRBV5-1,TGCGCCAGCAGCTTGGAGGGGGGGCTTCGCGAGACCCAGTACTTC,CASSLEGGLRETQYF
TRBJ2-1,many,TRBD2,TRBV6-5,TGTGCCAGCAGTAAACTAGCGGGACTAAAAGTTGATGAGCAGTTCTTC,CASSKLAGLKVDEQFF
TRBJ2-1,many,TRBD2,TRBV7-3,TGTGCCAGCAGCTTAACTAGCGGGAGGTCAGTCGATGAGCAGTTCTTC,CASSLTSGRSVDEQFF
TRBJ2-1,.,.,TRBV4-2,TGTGCCAGCAGCCAATCAACTAGCAGTTACAATGAGCAGTTCTTC,CASSQSTSSYNEQFF
TRBJ2-1,many,.,TRBV10-3,TGTGCCATCAGTGAGAACAATGAGCAGTTCTTC,CAISENNEQFF
TRBJ1-1,many,.,TRBV2,TGTGCCAGCACCCCCCGGGACAACTTAACTTTGAACACTGAAGCTTTCTTT,CASTPRDNLTLNTEAFF
TRBJ1-1,many,.,TRBV4-1,TGCGCCAGCAGCCCTGTCACCAGGATGAACACTGAAGCTTTCTTT,CASSPVTRMNTEAFF
TRBJ2-1,.,TRBD1,TRBV20-1,TGCAGTGCTAGAGATAGAGGGACAGAAACCTACAATGAGCAGTTCTTC,CSARDRGTETYNEQFF
TRBJ1-1,many,.,TRBV19,TGTGCCAGTAGTATCGGTGGAGGTTTAGCCACTGAAGCTTTCTTT,CASSIGGGLATEAFF
TRBJ2-7,few,TRBD1,TRBV3-1,TGTGCCAGCAGCCCGGACAGGTTCAACGAGCAGTACTTC,CASSPDRFNEQYF
TRBJ2-1,many,TRBD2,TRBV12-3/TRBV12-4,TGTGCCAGCAGTACACATAGCGGGAGGGTCAATGAGCAGTTCTTC,CASSTHSGRVNEQFF
TRBJ1-3,.,.,TRBV7-9,TGTGCAAGCAGCTTCGGTGGCTATGGAAACACCATATATTTT,CASSFGGYGNTIYF
TRBJ2-1,many,.,TRBV27,TGTGCCAGCAGTTTCTTCCCACCCAATGAGCAGTTCTTC,CASSFFPPNEQFF
TRBJ1-2,.,TRBD1,TRBV7-4,TGTGCCAGCAGCCCAGGGGGTCTAGGCTGTGGCTACACCTTC,CASSPGGLGCGYTF
TRBJ2-1,many,.,TRBV12-3/TRBV12-4,TGTGCCAGCAGTTTTAGTCGGAGGGTGAATGAGCAGTTCTTC,CASSFSRRVNEQFF
TRBJ2-5,.,.,TRBV7-9,TGTGCCAGCAGCCCTGGGGGGGGGGCGTCCGGGACCCAGTACTTC,CASSPGGGASGTQYF
TRBJ2-2,many,TRBD1,TRBV6-5,TGTGCCAGCAGTTACTCGTCAGGGGGCACCACCGGGGAGCTGTTTTTT,CASSYSSGGTTGELFF
TRBJ2-3,many,.,TRBV2,TGTGCCAGCATGGTCACAGATACGCAGTATTTT,CASMVTDTQYF
TRBJ1-2,many,TRBD1,TRBV28,TGTGCCAGCAGTTTACAGGGGGACTATGGCTACACCTTC,CASSLQGDYGYTF
TRBJ1-1,.,.,TRBV9,TGTGCCAGCAGCGTCACCGGGAGAGGGGACACTGAAGCTTTCTTT,CASSVTGRGDTEAFF
TRBJ2-3,few,TRBD2,TRBV29-1,TGCAGCGTCCATACTAGCGGGGAGACAGATACGCAGTATTTT,CSVHTSGETDTQYF
TRBJ2-1,many,.,TRBV7-9,TGTGCCAGCAGCTGGGGGCAGAAACCCTACAATGAGCAGTTCTTC,CASSWGQKPYNEQFF
TRBJ2-7,.,.,TRBV9,TGTGCCAGCAGCGTAGGGGGCGAAACCTACGAGCAGTACTTC,CASSVGGETYEQYF
TRBJ1-1,few,.,TRBV28,TGTGCCAGCAGTTCCATAAGGAGCCTGAACACTGAAGCTTTCTTT,CASSSIRSLNTEAFF
TRBJ2-3,.,.,TRBV7-3,TGTGCCAGCAGCCAAATGGAAGGGGGGGGCACAGATACGCAGTATTTT,CASSQMEGGGTDTQYF
TRBJ1-4,.,.,TRBV7-9,TGTGCCAGCAGCTTATTGTCGAGAGGGGTCCTGAATGAAAAACTGTTTTTT,CASSLLSRGVLNEKLFF
TRBJ2-1,few,.,TRBV7-9,TGTGCCAGCAGCTTAGTGGCCTCGGATGAGCAGTTCTTC,CASSLVASDEQFF
TRBJ2-1,once,TRBD1,TRBV12-3/TRBV12-4,TGTGCCAGCATCGCCCTGGACAGGGAATACGAGCAGTTCTTC,CASIALDREYEQFF
TRBJ2-3,.,.,TRBV29-1,TGCAGCGCTGGGGGGGGGGCCAGCACAGATACGCAGTATTTT,CSAGGGASTDTQYF
TRBJ2-5,few,TRBD2,TRBV5-3,TGTGCCAGCAGCTTTTCGCCTAGCGGAAGTGAGACCCAGTACTTC,CASSFSPSGSETQYF
TRBJ2-2,many,TRBD1,TRBV7-9,TGTGCCAGCAGCTCCGTCCCGGGACAGGGAGAATTCGCGAACACCGGGGAGCTGTTTTTT,CASSSVPGQGEFANTGELFF
TRBJ1-1,.,.,TRBV7-9,TGTGCCAGCAGCCGCACAACAAGGATCAGCATCGGAGCTTTCTTT,CASSRTTRISIGAFF
TRBJ2-7,many,TRBD2,TRBV7-9,TGTGCCAGCAGCTCCACCCTGGGGGGACTAGCGGGCACCTACGAGCAGTACTTC,CASSSTLGGLAGTYEQYF
TRBJ2-1,many,TRBD2,TRBV6-1,TGTGCCAGCAGTCGCACGGGACTAGCTTACAATGAGCAGTTCTTC,CASSRTGLAYNEQFF
TRBJ2-3,many,TRBD2,TRBV7-8,TGTGCCAGCAGCTCCTTCGCGGGAGGGACTTGGGATACGCAGTATTTT,CASSSFAGGTWDTQYF
TRBJ1-4,many,.,TRBV7-6,TGTGCCAGCAGCCCTGGGGGGGTAGGATACGAAAAACTGTTTTTT,CASSPGGVGYEKLFF
TRBJ1-2,once,.,TRBV7-2,TGTGCCAGCAGCTTGTCTAGGGGGAAAAGCTATGGCTACACCTTC,CASSLSRGKSYGYTF
TRBJ1-2,.,.,TRBV29-1,TGCAGCCCGGATGGCTACACCTTC,CSPDGYTF
TRBJ2-1,many,.,TRBV12-3/TRBV12-4,TGTGCCAGCAGGGCTGGAAATGAGCAGTTCTTC,CASRAGNEQFF
TRBJ2-6,many,.,TRBV12-3/TRBV12-4,TGTGCCAGCAGCTCGGTGGACAGCTCTGGGGCCAACGTCCTGACTTTC,CASSSVDSSGANVLTF
TRBJ2-7,.,.,TRBV7-9,TGTGCCAGCAGCTCCCTGACTCTAGACGAGCAGTACTTC,CASSSLTLDEQYF
TRBJ2-7,.,.,TRBV27,TGTGCCAGCAGCCATATTGGGGACCAGGGTTACGAGCAGTACTTC,CASSHIGDQGYEQYF
TRBJ2-3,many,TRBD2,TRBV7-8,TGTGCCAGCAGCCCCGCCAGACTAGCGGGAGGTCGTGATACGCAGTATTTT,CASSPARLAGGRDTQYF
TRBJ2-1,many,TRBD2,TRBV12-5,TGTGCTAGTGGTTTGGCCGGGACTAGCAGTAATGAGCAGTTCTTC,CASGLAGTSSNEQFF
TRBJ2-1,many,TRBD2,TRBV12-3/TRBV12-4,TGTGCCAGCAGTTTGATACTAGCGGGAGATGGTGAGCAGTTCTTC,CASSLILAGDGEQFF
TRBJ2-3,few,TRBD1,TRBV5-5,TGTGCCAGCAGCTCCGGGACAGGGTCAGCAGATACGCAGTATTTT,CASSSGTGSADTQYF